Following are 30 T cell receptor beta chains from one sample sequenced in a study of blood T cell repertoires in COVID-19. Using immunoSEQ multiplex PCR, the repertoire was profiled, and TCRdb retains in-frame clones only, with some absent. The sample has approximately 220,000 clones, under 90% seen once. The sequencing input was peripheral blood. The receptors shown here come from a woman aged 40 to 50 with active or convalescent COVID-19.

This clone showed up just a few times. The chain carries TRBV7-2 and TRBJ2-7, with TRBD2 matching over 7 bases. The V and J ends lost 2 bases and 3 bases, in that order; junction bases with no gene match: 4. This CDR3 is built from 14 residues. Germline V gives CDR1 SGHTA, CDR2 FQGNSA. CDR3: CASSLYSGGYEQYF. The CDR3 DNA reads TGTGCCAGCAGCTTATATTCGGGGGGCTACGAGCAGTACTTC.

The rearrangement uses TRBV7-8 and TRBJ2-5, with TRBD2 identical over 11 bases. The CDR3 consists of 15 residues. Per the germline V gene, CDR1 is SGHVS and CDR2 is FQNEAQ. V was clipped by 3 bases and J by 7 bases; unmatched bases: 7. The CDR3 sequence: CASSFELAGDGTQYF. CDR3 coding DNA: TGTGCCAGCAGCTTTGAACTAGCGGGAGATGGGACCCAGTACTTC.

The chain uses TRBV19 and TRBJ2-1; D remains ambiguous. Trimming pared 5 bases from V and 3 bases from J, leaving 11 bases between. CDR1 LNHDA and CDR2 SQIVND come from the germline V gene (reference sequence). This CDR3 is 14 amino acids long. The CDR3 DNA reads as TGTGCCAGTAGTTTCCGGTCTGGCTACAATGAGCAGTTCTTC. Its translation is CASSFRSGYNEQFF.

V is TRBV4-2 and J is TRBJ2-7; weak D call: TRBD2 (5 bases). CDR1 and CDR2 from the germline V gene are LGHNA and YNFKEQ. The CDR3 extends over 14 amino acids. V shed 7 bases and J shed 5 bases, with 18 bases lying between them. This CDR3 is CASTRTGIGHEQYF. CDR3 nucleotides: TGTGCCAGCACTAGGACGGGGATAGGCCACGAGCAGTACTTC.

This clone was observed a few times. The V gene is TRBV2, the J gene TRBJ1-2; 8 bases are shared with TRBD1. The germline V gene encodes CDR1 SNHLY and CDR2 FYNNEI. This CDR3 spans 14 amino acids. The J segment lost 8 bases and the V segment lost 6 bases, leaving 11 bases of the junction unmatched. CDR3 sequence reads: CASSVQGAFGGYTF. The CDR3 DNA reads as TGTGCCAGCAGCGTTCAGGGGGCATTTGGAGGCTACACCTTC.

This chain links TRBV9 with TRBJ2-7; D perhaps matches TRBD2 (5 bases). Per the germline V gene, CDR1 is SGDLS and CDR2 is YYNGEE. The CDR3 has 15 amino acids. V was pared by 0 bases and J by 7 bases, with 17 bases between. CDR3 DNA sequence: TGTGCCAGCAGCGTAGCTAAGGCCTCTCGGGGTGAGCAGTACTTC. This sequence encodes CASSVAKASRGEQYF.

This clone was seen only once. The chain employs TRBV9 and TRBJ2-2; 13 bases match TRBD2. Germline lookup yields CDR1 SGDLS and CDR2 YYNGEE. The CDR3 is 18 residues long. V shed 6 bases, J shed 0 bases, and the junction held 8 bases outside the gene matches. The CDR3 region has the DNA TGTGCCAGCACCGGGAGACTAGCGGGGGGCCCGAACACCGGGGAGCTGTTTTTT. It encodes CASTGRLAGGPNTGELFF.

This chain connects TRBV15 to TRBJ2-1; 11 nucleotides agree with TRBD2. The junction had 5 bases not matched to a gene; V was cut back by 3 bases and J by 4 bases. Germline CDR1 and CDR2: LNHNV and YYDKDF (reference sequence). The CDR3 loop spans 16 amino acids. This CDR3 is CATSSPGTSGYNEQFF. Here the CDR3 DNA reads TGTGCCACCAGCAGTCCCGGGACTAGCGGTTACAATGAGCAGTTCTTC. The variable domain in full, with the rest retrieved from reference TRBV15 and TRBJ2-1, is DAMVIQNPRYQVTQFGKPVTLSCSQTLNHNVMYWYQQKSSQAPKLLFHYYDKDFNNEADTPDNFQSRRPNTSFCFLDIRSPGLGDTAMYLCATSSPGTSGYNEQFFGPGTRLTVL.

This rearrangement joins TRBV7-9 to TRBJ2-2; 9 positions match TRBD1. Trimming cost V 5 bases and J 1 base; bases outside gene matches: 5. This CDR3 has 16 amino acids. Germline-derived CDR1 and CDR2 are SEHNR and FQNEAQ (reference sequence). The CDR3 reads CASSRGQGENTGELFF. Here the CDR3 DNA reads TGTGCCAGCAGCCGGGGACAGGGAGAGAACACCGGGGAGCTGTTTTTT.

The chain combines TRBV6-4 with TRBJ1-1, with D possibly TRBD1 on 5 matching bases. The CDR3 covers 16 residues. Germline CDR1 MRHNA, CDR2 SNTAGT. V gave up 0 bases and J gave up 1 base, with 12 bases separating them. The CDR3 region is CASSDSPIDRNTEAFF. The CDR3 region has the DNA TGTGCCAGCAGTGACTCTCCTATTGACAGGAACACTGAAGCTTTCTTT.

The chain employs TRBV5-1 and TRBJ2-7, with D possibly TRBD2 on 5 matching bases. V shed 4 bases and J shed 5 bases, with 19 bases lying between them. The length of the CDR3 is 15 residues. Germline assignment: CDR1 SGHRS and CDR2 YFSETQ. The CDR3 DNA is TGCGCCAGCAGCCCGTCCTCGGGGATTGGGAACGAGCAGTACTTC. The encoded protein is CASSPSSGIGNEQYF.

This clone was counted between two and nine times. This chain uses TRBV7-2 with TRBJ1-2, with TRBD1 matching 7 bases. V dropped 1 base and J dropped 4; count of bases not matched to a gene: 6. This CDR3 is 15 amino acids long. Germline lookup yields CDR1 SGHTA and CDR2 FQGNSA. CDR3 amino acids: CASSLDRGQSYGYTF. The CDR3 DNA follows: TGTGCCAGCAGCTTAGATAGGGGACAGTCCTATGGCTACACCTTC.

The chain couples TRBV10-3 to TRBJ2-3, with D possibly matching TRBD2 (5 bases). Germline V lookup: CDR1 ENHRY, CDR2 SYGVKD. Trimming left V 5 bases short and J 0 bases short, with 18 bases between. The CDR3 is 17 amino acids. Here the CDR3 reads CAISPRLGGSSTDTQYF. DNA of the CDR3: TGTGCCATCAGTCCCCGATTAGGCGGGTCTAGCACAGATACGCAGTATTTT.

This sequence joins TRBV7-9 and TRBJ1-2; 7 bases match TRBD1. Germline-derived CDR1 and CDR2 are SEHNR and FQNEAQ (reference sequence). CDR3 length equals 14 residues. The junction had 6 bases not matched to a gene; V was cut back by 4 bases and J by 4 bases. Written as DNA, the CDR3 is TGTGCCAGCAGCTACGGACAGGCAGCCTATGGCTACACCTTC. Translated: CASSYGQAAYGYTF.

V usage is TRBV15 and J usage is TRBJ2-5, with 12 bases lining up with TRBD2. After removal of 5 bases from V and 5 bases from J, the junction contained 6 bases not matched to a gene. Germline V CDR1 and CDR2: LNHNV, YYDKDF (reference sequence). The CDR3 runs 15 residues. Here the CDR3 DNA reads TGTGCCACCAGCCCCGCAACTAGCGGGGGGGAGACCCAGTACTTC. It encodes CATSPATSGGETQYF.

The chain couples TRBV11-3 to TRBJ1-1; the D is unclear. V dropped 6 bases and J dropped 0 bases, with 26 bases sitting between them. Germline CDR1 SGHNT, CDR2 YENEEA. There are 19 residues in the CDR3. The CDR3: CASRGVGREYSSMNTEAFF. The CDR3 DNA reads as TGTGCCAGCAGGGGTGTTGGGAGAGAGTATTCCTCCATGAACACTGAAGCTTTCTTT.

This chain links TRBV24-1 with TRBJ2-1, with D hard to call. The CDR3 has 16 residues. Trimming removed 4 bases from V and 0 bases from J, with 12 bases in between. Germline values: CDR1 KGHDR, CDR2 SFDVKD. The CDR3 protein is CATSDRSVSSYNEQFF. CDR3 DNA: TGTGCCACCAGTGACCGATCGGTTAGCTCCTACAATGAGCAGTTCTTC.

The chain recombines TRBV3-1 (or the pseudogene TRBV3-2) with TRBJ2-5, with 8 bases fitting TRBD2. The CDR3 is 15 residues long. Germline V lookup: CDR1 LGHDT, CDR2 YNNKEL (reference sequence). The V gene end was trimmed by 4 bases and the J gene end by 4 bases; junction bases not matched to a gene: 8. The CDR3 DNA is TGTGCCAGCAGCCGGGAGCATAGCGGGGCAGAGACCCAGTACTTC. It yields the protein CASSREHSGAETQYF.

For the CDR3, the DNA is TGTGCCAGCAGTCCTGGACTAGCGGGGGGGAATGAGCAGTTCTTC. Translating gives CASSPGLAGGNEQFF. The J gene is TRBJ2-1, the V gene TRBV27; 15 positions agree with TRBD2. This CDR3 has 15 residues. Per germline, CDR1 MNHEY and CDR2 SMNVEV (reference sequence). The V gene end was trimmed by 5 bases and the J gene end by 7 bases; junction bases not matched to a gene: 3.

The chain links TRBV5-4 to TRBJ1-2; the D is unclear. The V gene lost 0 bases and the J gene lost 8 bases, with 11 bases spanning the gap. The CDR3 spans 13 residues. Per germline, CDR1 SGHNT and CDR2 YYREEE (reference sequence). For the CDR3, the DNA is TGTGCCAGCAGCTTGGATGGCGGGCGAGGCTACACCTTC. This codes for CASSLDGGRGYTF.

The CDR3 DNA sequence: TGTGCCAGTAGTGTCCATCCCTACGAGCAGTACTTC. Amino acid sequence: CASSVHPYEQYF. This chain links TRBV19 with TRBJ2-7, with unresolved D. CDR1 is LNHDA and CDR2 is SQIVND in the germline V gene (reference sequence). There are 12 residues in the CDR3. The V gene lost 5 bases and the J gene lost 2 bases, with 7 bases spanning the gap.

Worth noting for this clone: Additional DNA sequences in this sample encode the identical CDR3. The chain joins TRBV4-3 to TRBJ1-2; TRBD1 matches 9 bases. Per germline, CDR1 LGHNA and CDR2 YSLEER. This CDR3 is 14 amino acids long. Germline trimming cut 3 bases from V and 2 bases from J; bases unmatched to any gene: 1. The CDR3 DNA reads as TGCGCCAGCAGCCAGGACAGGGGAAACTATGGCTACACCTTC. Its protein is CASSQDRGNYGYTF.

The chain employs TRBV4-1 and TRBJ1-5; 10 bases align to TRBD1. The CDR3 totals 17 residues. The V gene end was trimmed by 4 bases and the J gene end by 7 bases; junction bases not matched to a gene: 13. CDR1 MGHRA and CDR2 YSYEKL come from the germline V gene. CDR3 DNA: TGCGCCAGCAGCCTCCAACCTTCCGGGACAGGGGACCAGCCCCAGCATTTT. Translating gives CASSLQPSGTGDQPQHF.

In nucleotides, the CDR3 is TGTGCCAGCAGCTTGTCAGGGGGCGGCCGTCCGGACAATGAGCAGTTCTTC. Translating gives CASSLSGGGRPDNEQFF. The V gene is TRBV11-3, the J gene TRBJ2-1; TRBD1 aligns across 8 bases. Germline V gene data show CDR1 as SGHNT and CDR2 as YENEEA. There are 17 residues in the CDR3. V dropped 3 bases and J dropped 5; count of bases not matched to a gene: 12. The whole variable domain, filled in from reference TRBV11-3 and TRBJ2-1, reads EAGVVQSPRYKIIEKKQPVAFWCNPISGHNTLYWYLQNLGQGPELLIRYENEEAVDDSQLPKDRFSAERLKGVDSTLKIQPAELGDSAVYLCASSLSGGGRPDNEQFFGPGTRLTVL.

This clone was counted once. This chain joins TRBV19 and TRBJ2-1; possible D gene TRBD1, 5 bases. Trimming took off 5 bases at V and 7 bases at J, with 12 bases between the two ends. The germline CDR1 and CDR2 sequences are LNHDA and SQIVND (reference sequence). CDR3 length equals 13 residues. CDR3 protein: CASSLGPANEQFF. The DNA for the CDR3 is TGTGCCAGTAGTCTGGGGCCGGCTAATGAGCAGTTCTTC.

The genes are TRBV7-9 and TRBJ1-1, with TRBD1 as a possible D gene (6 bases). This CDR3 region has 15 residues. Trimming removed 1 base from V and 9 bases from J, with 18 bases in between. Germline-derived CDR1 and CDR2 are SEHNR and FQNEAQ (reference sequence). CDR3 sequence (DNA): TGTGCCAGCAGCTTAGGGGTTTTAGGTCAGGGGCAAGCTTTCTTT. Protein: CASSLGVLGQGQAFF.

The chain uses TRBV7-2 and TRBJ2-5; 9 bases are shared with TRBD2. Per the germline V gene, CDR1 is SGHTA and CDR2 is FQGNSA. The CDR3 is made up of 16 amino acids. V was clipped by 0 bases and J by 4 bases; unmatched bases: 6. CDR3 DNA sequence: TGTGCCAGCAGCTTAGCTGGTGCGGGGGGGCCAGAGACCCAGTACTTC. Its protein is CASSLAGAGGPETQYF. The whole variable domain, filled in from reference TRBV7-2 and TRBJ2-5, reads GAGVSQSPSNKVTEKGKDVELRCDPISGHTALYWYRQSLGQGLEFLIYFQGNSAPDKSGLPSDRFSAERTGGSVSTLTIQRTQQEDSAVYLCASSLAGAGGPETQYFGPGTRLLVL.

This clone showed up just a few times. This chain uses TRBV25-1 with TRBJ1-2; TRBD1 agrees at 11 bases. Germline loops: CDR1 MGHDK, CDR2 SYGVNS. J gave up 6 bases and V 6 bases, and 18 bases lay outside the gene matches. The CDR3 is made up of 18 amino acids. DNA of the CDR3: TGTGCCAGCAGGGACAGGGGGCGCAGTTCTCGGGGTGGGGATGGCTACACCTTC. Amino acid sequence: CASRDRGRSSRGGDGYTF.

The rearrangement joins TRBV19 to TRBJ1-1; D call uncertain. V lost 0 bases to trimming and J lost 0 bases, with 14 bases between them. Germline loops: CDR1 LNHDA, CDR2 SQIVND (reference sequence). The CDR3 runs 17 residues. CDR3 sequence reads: CASSIDLGDGLNTEAFF. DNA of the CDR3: TGTGCCAGTAGTATAGATCTAGGCGACGGATTGAACACTGAAGCTTTCTTT.

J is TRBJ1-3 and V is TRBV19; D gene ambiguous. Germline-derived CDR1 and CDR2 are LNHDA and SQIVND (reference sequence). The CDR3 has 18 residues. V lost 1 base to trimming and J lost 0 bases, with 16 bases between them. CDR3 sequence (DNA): TGTGCCAGTAGTATAGGGCCCCGGAGGGTCCTCTCTGGAAACACCATATATTTT. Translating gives CASSIGPRRVLSGNTIYF.